Presented here are 14 T cell receptor beta chains from one specimen sequenced in a study of PD-1 blockade in classical Hodgkin lymphoma. TCRdb keeps only in-frame clones here, not all; method: immunoSEQ multiplex PCR. The data contain about 96,000 clones, about 93% of them singletons. Time point here: cycle 4 day 1 (C4D1), after 6 weeks of nivolumab. Every single patient, without exception, relapsed after autologous stem cell transplantation, and brentuximab vedotin exposure varied. The sequencing here drew on peripheral blood mononuclear cells (PBMCs), taken before the fourth cycle of nivolumab. These receptors originate from a human donor with classical Hodgkin lymphoma.

The rearrangement joins TRBV28 to TRBJ2-7, with 11 bases identical to TRBD1. Germline V gives CDR1 MDHEN, CDR2 SYDVKM. The CDR3 has 14 amino acids. Trimming removed 6 bases from V and 8 bases from J; junction bases left unmatched: 9. The CDR3: CASSLGTGGFKQYF. The CDR3 DNA reads TGTGCCAGCAGCCTCGGGACAGGGGGTTTCAAGCAGTACTTC.

The rearrangement links TRBV19 to TRBJ2-3; D perhaps matches TRBD1 (6 bases). Germline CDR1 and CDR2: LNHDA and SQIVND (reference sequence). V was pared by 3 bases and J by 1 base, with 11 bases between. The CDR3 totals 15 residues. The CDR3 DNA is TGTGCCAGTAGTATCGTCCCAGGGGGCACAGATACGCAGTATTTT. Encoded protein: CASSIVPGGTDTQYF. The variable domain in full, completed from reference TRBV19 and TRBJ2-3, reads DGGITQSPKYLFRKEGQNVTLSCEQNLNHDAMYWYRQDPGQGLRLIYYSQIVNDFQKGDIAEGYSVSREKKESFPLTVTSAQKNPTAFYLCASSIVPGGTDTQYFGPGTRLTVL.

V and J are TRBV19 and TRBJ2-1, with 8 bases identical to TRBD2. The CDR3 consists of 15 residues. V shed 5 bases, J shed 5 bases, and the junction held 8 bases outside the gene matches. The germline gives CDR1 LNHDA, CDR2 SQIVND (reference sequence). The DNA of the CDR3 is TGTGCCAGTAGTCCCTGGGGACTAGACCACAATGAGCAGTTCTTC. Protein sequence: CASSPWGLDHNEQFF.

This rearrangement joins TRBV7-9 to TRBJ2-2, with 8 nucleotides matching TRBD2. The trim removed 4 bases at V and 2 bases at J, leaving 6 bases unmatched. The CDR3 runs 16 residues. Germline CDR1 reads SEHNR; CDR2 reads FQNEAQ (reference sequence). The CDR3 spells CASSWTIAGNTGELFF. The CDR3, as DNA: TGTGCCAGCAGCTGGACCATAGCGGGAAACACCGGGGAGCTGTTTTTT.

The genes are TRBV19 and TRBJ2-5; 9 nucleotides line up with TRBD1. Germline-derived CDR1 and CDR2 are LNHDA and SQIVND (reference sequence). V lost 5 bases to trimming and J lost 0 bases; unmatched junction nucleotides: 1. CDR3 length equals 14 residues. The CDR3 loop reads CASSGQGYQETQYF. The CDR3 DNA reads TGTGCCAGTAGTGGACAGGGGTACCAAGAGACCCAGTACTTC.

This clone was seen just once. The V gene is TRBV19, the J gene TRBJ1-5; D uncertain. In germline, CDR1 is LNHDA, CDR2 SQIVND (reference sequence). CDR3 size: 16 residues. Trimming removed 3 bases from V and 5 bases from J, with 17 bases in between. CDR3 amino acids: CASSMQALGMDQPQHF. CDR3 DNA: TGTGCCAGTAGTATGCAAGCCCTAGGGATGGATCAGCCCCAGCATTTT.

The V and J genes are TRBV6-1 and TRBJ1-2; D is ambiguous. The CDR3 extends over 13 amino acids. Trimming took off 2 bases at V and 4 bases at J, with 8 bases between the two ends. Germline loops: CDR1 MNHNS, CDR2 SASEGT. In DNA form, the CDR3 reads TGTGCCAGCAGTGAACGGCTAAGCTATGGCTACACCTTC. This translates into CASSERLSYGYTF.

The chain is built from TRBV19 and TRBJ2-3; D is possibly TRBD1 (6 bases). CDR1 and CDR2 from the germline V gene are LNHDA and SQIVND (reference sequence). V was cut by 5 bases and J by 2 bases, with 11 bases left in between. CDR3 length: 14 amino acids. CDR3 in amino acids: CASSVGAPTDTQYF. In DNA form, the CDR3 reads TGTGCCAGTAGTGTGGGGGCTCCCACAGATACGCAGTATTTT.

This sequence joins TRBV19 and TRBJ2-1; D unresolved. The V gene lost 7 bases and the J gene lost 8 bases, with 9 bases spanning the gap. Germline V lookup: CDR1 LNHDA, CDR2 SQIVND (reference sequence). This CDR3 region has 11 residues. CDR3 in amino acids: CASKGLHEQFF. CDR3 in DNA: TGTGCCAGTAAGGGTCTCCATGAGCAGTTCTTC.

The chain uses TRBV12-5 and TRBJ2-5; TRBD2 agrees at 8 bases. CDR1 and CDR2 (germline): LGHNT, FRNRAP. With V trimmed by 9 bases and J by 5 bases, 11 bases remained unmatched. CDR3 size: 14 residues. The CDR3 loop reads CASSLAGGSETQYF. Here the CDR3 DNA reads TGTGCTAGCTCGCTGGCGGGAGGCTCGGAGACCCAGTACTTC.

In its sample, this clone was seen once. CDR3: CASSYRGAGANVLTF. The CDR3 DNA reads TGTGCCAGCAGTTACAGAGGAGCTGGGGCCAACGTCCTGACTTTC. The J gene is TRBJ2-6, the V gene TRBV6-5; D not certain. In germline, CDR1 is MNHEY, CDR2 SVGAGI. The CDR3 length is 15 residues. Between the trimmed V and J ends, which lost 2 bases and 2 bases, there was a span of 7 bases.

The chain has TRBV11-2 and TRBJ1-1; no firm D call. This CDR3 spans 13 amino acids. V was pared by 2 bases and J by 7 bases, with 11 bases between. Germline loops: CDR1 SGHAT, CDR2 FQNNGV. The CDR3 nucleotides read TGTGCCAGCAGCTTAAGCGGGTGGGGTGAAGCTTTCTTT. This sequence encodes CASSLSGWGEAFF.

The chain combines TRBV21-1 with TRBJ1-4; the DNA was not compared with TRBD1, the D call given in the table. TRBV21-1 is marked as a pseudogene. The length of the CDR3 is 16 residues. The CDR3 loop is CASRPTYSATNEKLFF. The CDR3 nucleotides read TGTGCCAGCAGGCCCACTTACAGTGCAACTAATGAAAAACTGTTTTTT.

The sample holds one count of this clone. The chain recombines TRBV2 with TRBJ1-4, with 10 bases lining up with TRBD1. CDR1 is SNHLY and CDR2 is FYNNEI in the germline V gene. This CDR3 contains 19 residues. The J segment lost 0 bases and the V segment lost 6 bases, leaving 13 bases of the junction unmatched. CDR3 sequence reads: CASRGGGGQGTSTNEKLFF. Written as DNA, the CDR3 is TGTGCCAGCAGAGGTGGCGGGGGACAGGGGACATCAACTAATGAAAAACTGTTTTTT.